A selection of T cell receptor beta chains follows, all from one sample in a study of CD8+ T cells in alopecia areata. Method: immunoSEQ multiplex PCR; TCRdb's copy keeps in-frame clones and lacks some. The table records nearly 200,000 clones, roughly 64% of them present only once. Material: CD4+ T cells sorted from blood, obtained at week 24, from a patient treated with tofacitinib. These receptors all stem from a human donor with alopecia areata. Both conserved end residues are trimmed from each CDR3. The D gene is left open where the match is weak. Where a row states a size, it is once, few, many or the class of an expanded clone; other rows omit it.

clone_size j_call d_call v_call cdr3_aa
NA TRBJ2-3 NA TRBV5-1 ASSWNEMLDTQY
NA TRBJ2-1 NA TRBV7-2 ASSAHRGDEQF
NA TRBJ2-5 TRBD1 TRBV5-4 ASSLTGDGSLETQY
NA TRBJ2-2 TRBD1 TRBV6-6 ASSYVDRDTGELF
once TRBJ1-1 TRBD1 TRBV6-5 ASSRTGADTEAF
NA TRBJ1-2 TRBD1 TRBV27 ASSLGGDRDYGYT
NA TRBJ2-3 TRBD2 TRBV11-3 ASSSGLAGRPDTQY
NA TRBJ2-7 TRBD2 TRBV11-2 ASSQGASGRGEQY
once TRBJ2-5 TRBD2 TRBV19 ASSIVASGQETQY
NA TRBJ2-1 NA TRBV5-6 ASSLARNNEQF
few TRBJ1-5 NA TRBV4-1 ASSQDAPQPQH
NA TRBJ1-2 TRBD1 TRBV7-2 ASSFTGVGYT
NA TRBJ2-5 NA TRBV5-1 ASSAGGRETQY
NA TRBJ1-2 NA TRBV7-9 ASSFDGTYGYT
once TRBJ1-2 TRBD1 TRBV4-1 ASSQVGQFYGYT
few TRBJ1-1 NA TRBV5-6 ASSHRDFNTEAF
NA TRBJ2-7 TRBD1 TRBV7-8 ASSPRTGAGEQY
few TRBJ2-4 NA TRBV19 ASSIGAGRRY
NA TRBJ2-7 NA TRBV5-4 ASSLEGRAYEQY
NA TRBJ2-5 TRBD1 TRBV30 ACNPGQQETQY
few TRBJ2-5 NA TRBV5-1 ASSLSQETQY
NA TRBJ1-4 TRBD1 TRBV28 ASSGGQGQKLF
NA TRBJ2-1 TRBD2 TRBV7-8 ASSLRFRSGRDNEQF
few TRBJ2-5 NA TRBV6-5 ASKGEETQY
NA TRBJ2-2 TRBD2 TRBV5-1 ASSRGLEPTGELF
NA TRBJ2-7 TRBD1 TRBV18 ASSLGTGGHEQY
NA TRBJ2-7 TRBD1 TRBV7-6 ASSPPGQGMKYEQY
few TRBJ1-3 NA TRBV7-8 ASSSSGVAAGNTIY
few TRBJ2-1 TRBD2 TRBV5-1 ASSWGTSGRDEQF
NA TRBJ2-1 TRBD2 TRBV19 ASSIIGGSKYNEQF
NA TRBJ2-5 NA TRBV2 ASGWQYQETQY
NA TRBJ1-5 NA TRBV19 ASRRGGNQPQH
NA TRBJ2-7 TRBD1 TRBV2 ARTLTGGRGEQY
NA TRBJ2-1 NA TRBV4-2 ASSQDRSVGQF
NA TRBJ1-3 TRBD1 TRBV2 ASITGASGNTIY
NA TRBJ2-2 NA TRBV5-1 ASSLAFTGELF
NA TRBJ1-3 NA TRBV9 ASSGWGGPGNTIY
few TRBJ1-3 NA TRBV15 ATSRDRAGNTIY
NA TRBJ2-3 TRBD1 TRBV27 ASSPPYRGATDTQY
few TRBJ2-3 TRBD2 TRBV29-1 SGSSGMNTDTQY
NA TRBJ2-7 TRBD2 TRBV30 AWSVLAGAHEQY
once TRBJ1-2 NA TRBV30 AWKAQASPGYT
NA TRBJ2-3 TRBD2 TRBV5-1 ASATLAASGGPGDTQY
once TRBJ2-3 TRBD1 TRBV4-1 ASSRQEPGQGAADTQY
NA TRBJ1-1 NA TRBV30 AWSARAGRHTEAF
NA TRBJ1-2 TRBD1 TRBV27 ASSPLGQGYGYT
few TRBJ1-2 NA TRBV19 ATKTTNYGYT
NA TRBJ1-1 NA TRBV29-1 SVSQSLNTEAF